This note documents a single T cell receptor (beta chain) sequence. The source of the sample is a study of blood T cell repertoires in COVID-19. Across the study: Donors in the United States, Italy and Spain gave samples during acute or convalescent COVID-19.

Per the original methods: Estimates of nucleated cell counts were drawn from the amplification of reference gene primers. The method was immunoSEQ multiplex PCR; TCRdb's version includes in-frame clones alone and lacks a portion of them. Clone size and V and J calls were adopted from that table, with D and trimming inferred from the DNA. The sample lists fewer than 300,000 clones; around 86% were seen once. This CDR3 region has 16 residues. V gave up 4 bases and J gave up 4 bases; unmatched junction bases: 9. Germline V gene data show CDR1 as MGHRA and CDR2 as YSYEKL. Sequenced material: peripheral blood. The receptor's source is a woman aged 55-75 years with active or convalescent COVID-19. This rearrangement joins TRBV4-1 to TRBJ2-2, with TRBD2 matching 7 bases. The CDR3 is CASSPRGVLGTGELFF. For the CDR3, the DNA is TGCGCCAGCAGCCCCCGGGGGGTTCTCGGCACCGGGGAGCTGTTTTTT.